The entry that follows covers one TCR beta chain sequence. Distinct nucleotide sequences in the sample also encode this CDR3. This sample was included in a study of blood T cell repertoires in COVID-19. About the study: From the United States, Italy and Spain came samples of acute and convalescent COVID-19. Nucleic acid was either cDNA or gDNA, and it came from T cells, B-cell-depleted T cells, or PBMCs.

Recruited during active infection, patients (from Seattle) were subsequently followed longitudinally. Here immunoSEQ multiplex PCR was the method, and the copy in TCRdb shows in-frame clones only, minus some. The sample records roughly 190,000 clones, 82% being singletons. Trimming removed 4 bases from V and 7 bases from J; junction bases left unmatched: 4. CDR3 length equals 14 residues. In germline, CDR1 is SGHRS, CDR2 YFSETQ. Input material: peripheral blood. This chain uses TRBV5-1 with TRBJ1-6; 8 positions agree with TRBD1. This TCR was recovered from a woman aged 55-69 years with COVID-19, enrolled during active disease. CDR3 nucleotides: TGCGCCAGCAGCAGCCGGGACAGGAATTCACCCCTCCACTTT. As protein: CASSSRDRNSPLHF.